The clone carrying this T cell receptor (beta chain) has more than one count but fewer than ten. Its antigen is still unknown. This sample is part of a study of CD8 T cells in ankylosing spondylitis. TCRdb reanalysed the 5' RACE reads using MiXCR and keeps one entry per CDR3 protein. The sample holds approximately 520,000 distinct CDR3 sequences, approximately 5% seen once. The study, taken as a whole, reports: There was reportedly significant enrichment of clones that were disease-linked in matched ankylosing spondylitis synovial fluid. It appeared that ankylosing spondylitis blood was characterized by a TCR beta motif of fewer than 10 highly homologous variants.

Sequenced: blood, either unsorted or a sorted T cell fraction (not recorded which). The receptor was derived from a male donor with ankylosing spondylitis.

The chain's CDR3 is CASSRLPRANEQYF. The DNA of the CDR3 is TGCGCCAGCAGCCGACTCCCCCGGGCGAACGAGCAGTACTTC. The chain employs TRBV4-1 and TRBJ2-7; no reliable D call. The V gene lost 4 bases and the J gene lost 5 bases, with 15 bases spanning the gap. This CDR3 is 14 amino acids long. Germline CDR1 MGHRA, CDR2 YSYEKL.